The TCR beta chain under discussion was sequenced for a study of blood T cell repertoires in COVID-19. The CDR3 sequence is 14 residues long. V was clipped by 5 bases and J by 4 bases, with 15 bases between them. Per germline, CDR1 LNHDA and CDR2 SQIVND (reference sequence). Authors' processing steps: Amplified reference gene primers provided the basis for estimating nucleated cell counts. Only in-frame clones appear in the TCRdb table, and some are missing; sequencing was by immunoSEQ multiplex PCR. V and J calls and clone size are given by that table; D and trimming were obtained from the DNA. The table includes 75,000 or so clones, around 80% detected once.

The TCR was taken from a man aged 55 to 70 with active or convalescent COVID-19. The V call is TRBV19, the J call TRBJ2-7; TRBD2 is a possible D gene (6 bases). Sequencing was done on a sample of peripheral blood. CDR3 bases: TGTGCCAGTAGTGATCCGGGACTCAAGTACGAGCAGTACTTC. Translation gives CASSDPGLKYEQYF.